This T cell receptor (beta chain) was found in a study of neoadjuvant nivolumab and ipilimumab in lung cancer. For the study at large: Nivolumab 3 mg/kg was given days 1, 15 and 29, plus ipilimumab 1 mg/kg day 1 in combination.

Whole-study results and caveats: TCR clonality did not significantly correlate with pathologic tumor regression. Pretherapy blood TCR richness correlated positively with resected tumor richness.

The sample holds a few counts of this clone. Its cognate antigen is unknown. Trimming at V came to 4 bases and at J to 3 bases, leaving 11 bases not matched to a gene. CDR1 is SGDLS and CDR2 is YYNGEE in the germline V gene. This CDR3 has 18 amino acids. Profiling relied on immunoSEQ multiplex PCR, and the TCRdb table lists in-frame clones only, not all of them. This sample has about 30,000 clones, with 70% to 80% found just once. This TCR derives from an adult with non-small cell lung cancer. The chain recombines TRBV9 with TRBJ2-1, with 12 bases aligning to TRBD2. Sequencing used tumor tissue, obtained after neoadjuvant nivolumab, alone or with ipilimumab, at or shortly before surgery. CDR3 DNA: TGTGCCAGCAGCTTTCGAACTAGCGGGGGGCCCAACTACAATGAGCAGTTCTTC. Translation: CASSFRTSGGPNYNEQFF.